A selection of T cell receptor beta chains follows, all from one sample in a study of CD8 T cells in ankylosing spondylitis. TCRdb recomputed calls from the 5' RACE reads with MiXCR, one row per CDR3 protein. The sample holds approximately 240,000 distinct CDR3 sequences; over 9.5% are singletons and the top ten take 2.6%. The material sequenced was blood, either unsorted or a sorted T cell fraction (not recorded which). Receptors were obtained from a male donor with ankylosing spondylitis or in good health (not recorded which). Both conserved end residues are part of each CDR3. D genes are given only for firm matches. Clone size, where shown, is once, few, many, or a class for clones that have expanded.

abundance | d_gene | v_gene | CDR3aa
many | TRBD2 | TRBV20-1 | CSADSGTSAYNEQFF
many | NA | TRBV2 | CASSSGVSEAFF
NA | TRBD2 | TRBV7-2 | CASSLNSGNYEQYF
many | TRBD2 | TRBV5-1 | CASSSGLDGVGELFF
many | NA | TRBV10-2 | CASSEPERGRSYEQYF
NA | NA | TRBV3-1 | CASSPHGTGNEQYF
many | TRBD2 | TRBV5-1 | CASSLATSGRKDTQYF
NA | TRBD2 | TRBV7-2 | CASNPLAGGYEQYF
many | NA | TRBV12-3/TRBV12-4 | CASSLLYEQFF
many | TRBD2 | TRBV5-1 | CASSRWTSGERNEQFF
many | NA | TRBV7-9 | CASSRLDANTEAFF
NA | TRBD2 | TRBV18 | CASSPLGGAAETQYF
NA | NA | TRBV30 | CAWSWPPRANVLTF